This T cell receptor beta chain derives from a study of T cell responses to AZD1222 COVID-19 vaccine. With regard to this clone: Antigen specificity is unknown.

The study's findings and limits: Rises in breadth and depth of Spike-specific TCRs came after two AZD1222 doses.

The assay was immunoSEQ multiplex PCR, and TCRdb's table has in-frame clones only and misses some. The top ten clones hold more than 25% of a sample with tens of thousands of clones, roughly nine tenths of them seen once. J gave up 5 bases and V 4 bases, and 11 bases lay outside the gene matches. This CDR3 is built from 15 residues. The sequencing here drew on peripheral blood, taken 28 days after the second AZD1222 dose. V is TRBV5-3 and J is TRBJ1-2, with 7 nucleotides matching TRBD1. TRBV5-3 is reported as an ORF; its role is uncertain. The sequence was collected from an adult who received the AZD1222 COVID-19 vaccine. This chain's CDR3 is CARSGLGRQGYGYTF. CDR3 nucleotides: TGTGCCAGAAGCGGCCTGGGACGACAGGGTTATGGCTACACCTTC.